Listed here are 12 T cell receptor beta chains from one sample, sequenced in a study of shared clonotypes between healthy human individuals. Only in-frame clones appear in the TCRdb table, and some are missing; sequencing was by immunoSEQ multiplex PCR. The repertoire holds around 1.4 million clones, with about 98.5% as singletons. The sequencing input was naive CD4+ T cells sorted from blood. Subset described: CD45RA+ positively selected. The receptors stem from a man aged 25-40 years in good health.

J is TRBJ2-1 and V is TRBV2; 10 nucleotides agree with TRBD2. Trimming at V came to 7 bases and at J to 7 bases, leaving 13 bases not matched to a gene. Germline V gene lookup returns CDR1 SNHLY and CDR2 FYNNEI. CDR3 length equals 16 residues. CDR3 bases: TGTGCCAGCATCCCACCGAGCGGGAGGGCGGGGAATGAGCAGTTCTTC. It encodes CASIPPSGRAGNEQFF.

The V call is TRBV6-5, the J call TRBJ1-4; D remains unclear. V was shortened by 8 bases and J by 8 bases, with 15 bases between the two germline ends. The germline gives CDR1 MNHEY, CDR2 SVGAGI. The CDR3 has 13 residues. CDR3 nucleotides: TGTGCCAGCCCCGGAAGGGAGGAGGAAAAACTGTTTTTT. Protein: CASPGREEEKLFF.

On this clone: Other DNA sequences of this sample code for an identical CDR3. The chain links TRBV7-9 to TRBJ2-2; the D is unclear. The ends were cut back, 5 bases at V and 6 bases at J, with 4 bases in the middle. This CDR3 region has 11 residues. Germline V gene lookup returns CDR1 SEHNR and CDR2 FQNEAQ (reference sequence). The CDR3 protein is CASSLPGELFF. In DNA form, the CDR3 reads TGTGCCAGCAGCCTCCCCGGGGAGCTGTTTTTT.

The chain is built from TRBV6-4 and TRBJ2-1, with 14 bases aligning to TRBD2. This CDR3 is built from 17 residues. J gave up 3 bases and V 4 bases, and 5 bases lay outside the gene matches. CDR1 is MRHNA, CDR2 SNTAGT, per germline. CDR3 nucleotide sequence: TGTGCCAGCAGTGCGACTAGCGGGAGGGCCCTCTACAATGAGCAGTTCTTC. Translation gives CASSATSGRALYNEQFF.

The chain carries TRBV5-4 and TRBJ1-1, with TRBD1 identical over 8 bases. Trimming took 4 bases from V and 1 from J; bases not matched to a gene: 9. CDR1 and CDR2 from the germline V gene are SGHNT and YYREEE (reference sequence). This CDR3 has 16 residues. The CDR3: CASSGQGATRNTEAFF. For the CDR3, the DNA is TGTGCCAGCAGCGGCCAGGGGGCGACGAGGAACACTGAAGCTTTCTTT.

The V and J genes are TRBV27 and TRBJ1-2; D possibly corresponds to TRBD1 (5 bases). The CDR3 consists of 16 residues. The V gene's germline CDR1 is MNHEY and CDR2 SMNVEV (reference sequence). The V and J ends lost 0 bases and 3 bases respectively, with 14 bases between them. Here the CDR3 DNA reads TGTGCCAGCAGTTTATCCCGGGGACCTTTAGACTATGGCTACACCTTC. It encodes CASSLSRGPLDYGYTF.

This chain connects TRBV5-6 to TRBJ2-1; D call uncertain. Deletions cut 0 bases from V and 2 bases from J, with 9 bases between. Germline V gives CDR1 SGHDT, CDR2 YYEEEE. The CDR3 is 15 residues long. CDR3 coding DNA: TGTGCCAGCAGCTTGGAACTAACAGCCTACAATGAGCAGTTCTTC. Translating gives CASSLELTAYNEQFF.

CDR3 sequence: CASSLWDRGPSGRETTHLYNEQFF. For the CDR3, the DNA is TGTGCCAGCAGTTTATGGGACAGGGGGCCCAGCGGGAGGGAAACGACACATCTCTACAATGAGCAGTTCTTC. The J gene is TRBJ2-1, the V gene TRBV28, with D possibly matching TRBD1 (11 bases). Trimming took off 0 bases at V and 3 bases at J, with 36 bases between the two ends. CDR1 and CDR2 from the germline V gene are MDHEN and SYDVKM. The CDR3 spans 24 residues.

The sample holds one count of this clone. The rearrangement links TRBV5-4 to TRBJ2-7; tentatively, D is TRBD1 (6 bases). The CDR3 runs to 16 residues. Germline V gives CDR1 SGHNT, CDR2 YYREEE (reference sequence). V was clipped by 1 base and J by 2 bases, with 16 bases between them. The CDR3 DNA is TGTGCCAGCAGCTTGCCCGGCCGGGACACCCCCTACGAGCAGTACTTC. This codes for CASSLPGRDTPYEQYF.

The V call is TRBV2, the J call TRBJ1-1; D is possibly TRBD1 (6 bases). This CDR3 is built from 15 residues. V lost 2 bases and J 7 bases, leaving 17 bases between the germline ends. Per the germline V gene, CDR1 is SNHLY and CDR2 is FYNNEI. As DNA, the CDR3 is TGTGCCAGCAGTGAAATACAGGGCGGGCAGATTGAAGCTTTCTTT. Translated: CASSEIQGGQIEAFF.

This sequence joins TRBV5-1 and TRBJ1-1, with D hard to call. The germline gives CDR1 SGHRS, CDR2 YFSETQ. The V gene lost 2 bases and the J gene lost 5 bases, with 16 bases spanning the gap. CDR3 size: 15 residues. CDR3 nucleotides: TGCGCCAGCAGCTTCTCTGGCGGGAGGGAGACTGAAGCTTTCTTT. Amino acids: CASSFSGGRETEAFF.

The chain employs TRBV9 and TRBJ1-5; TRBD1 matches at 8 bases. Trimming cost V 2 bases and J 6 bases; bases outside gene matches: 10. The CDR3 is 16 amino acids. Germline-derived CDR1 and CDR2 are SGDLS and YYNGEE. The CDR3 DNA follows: TGTGCCAGCAGCGTCGACACAGGGGGAGGGAGTCAGCCCCAGCATTTT. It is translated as CASSVDTGGGSQPQHF.